Shown below are 17 T cell receptor beta chains from a single sample sequenced in a study of blood T cell repertoires in COVID-19. The table came from immunoSEQ multiplex PCR; TCRdb's copy has only in-frame clones and leaves some out. The profile shows approximately 380,000 clones, about nine tenths of them singletons. The material sequenced was PBMCs or T cells enriched from blood (not recorded which). These receptors were taken from a woman in her thirties or forties who had been exposed to COVID-19.

About this clone itself: Mismatch with germline at one junction end may stem from a read error. The chain carries TRBV6-1 and TRBJ2-1, with TRBD1 matching 8 bases. The CDR3 contains 14 residues. Germline V gene data show CDR1 as MNHNS and CDR2 as SASEGT. Here the CDR3 reads CASSEVVTGTGGIF. Written as DNA, the CDR3 is TGTGCCAGCAGTGAAGTGGTGACCGGGACAGGCGGAATCTTC.

J is TRBJ1-1 and V is TRBV12-3 or TRBV12-4; possibly TRBD1 for D (5 bases). Trimming took 3 bases from V and 9 from J, leaving 8 bases between them. This CDR3 comprises 11 residues. The CDR3 bases are TGTGCCAGCAGTTTGGGGGGAAAAGCTTTCTTT. Protein product: CASSLGGKAFF.

This clone showed up just once. The chain employs TRBV7-2 and TRBJ1-1, with 8 bases lining up with TRBD1. This CDR3 is 16 amino acids long. Germline CDR1 is SGHTA and CDR2 is FQGNSA. The J segment lost 4 bases and the V segment lost 0 bases, leaving 7 bases of the junction unmatched. The CDR3 loop reads CASSLALTGGPTEAFF. The CDR3 DNA reads TGTGCCAGCAGCTTAGCGTTAACAGGGGGACCCACTGAAGCTTTCTTT.

The genes are TRBV6-5 and TRBJ1-3; D possibly corresponds to TRBD1 (6 bases). The CDR3 has 15 residues. V shed 6 bases and J shed 0 bases, with 12 bases lying between them. Germline assignment: CDR1 MNHEY and CDR2 SVGAGI. CDR3: CASSVQGNSGNTIYF. CDR3 in DNA: TGTGCCAGCAGCGTACAGGGAAACTCTGGAAACACCATATATTTT.

The table lists this clone with a count of one. The chain carries TRBV19 and TRBJ2-1; D call uncertain. Germline CDR1 and CDR2: LNHDA and SQIVND (reference sequence). Between the trimmed V and J ends, which lost 6 bases and 3 bases, there was a span of 9 bases. This CDR3 spans 13 amino acids. The CDR3: CASSFQNYNEQFF. The CDR3 bases are TGTGCCAGTAGCTTCCAGAACTACAATGAGCAGTTCTTC.

The genes are TRBV9 and TRBJ1-1, with D possibly matching TRBD1 (5 bases). This CDR3 has 16 residues. Trimming shortened V by 4 bases and J by 4 bases, and 20 bases separated the two germline ends. The germline V gene encodes CDR1 SGDLS and CDR2 YYNGEE. CDR3 sequence: CASSPRRSGLGTEAFF. CDR3 bases: TGTGCCAGCAGCCCACGCCGGTCAGGGTTGGGCACTGAAGCTTTCTTT.

The CDR3 is CAISAGDSSNEKLFF. The CDR3 coding sequence is TGTGCCATCAGTGCAGGGGACAGCTCTAATGAAAAACTGTTTTTT. The V and J genes are TRBV10-3 and TRBJ1-4; 7 nucleotides line up with TRBD1. V gave up 4 bases and J gave up 3 bases; unmatched junction bases: 5. Germline V lookup: CDR1 ENHRY, CDR2 SYGVKD. CDR3 size: 15 residues.

The chain combines TRBV5-1 with TRBJ1-3; possible D gene TRBD1, 6 bases. Germline CDR1 and CDR2: SGHRS and YFSETQ. This CDR3 spans 15 amino acids. Trimming took off 5 bases at V and 8 bases at J, with 20 bases between the two ends. This CDR3 is CASRLQGSAVDTIYF. The CDR3 DNA is TGCGCCAGCAGGTTACAGGGTTCCGCTGTGGACACCATATATTTT.

This rearrangement joins TRBV14 to TRBJ2-3, with TRBD2 matching 9 bases. From germline, CDR1 is SGHDN and CDR2 FVKESK. V was clipped by 1 base and J by 3 bases; unmatched bases: 8. The CDR3 sequence is 17 residues long. As DNA, the CDR3 is TGTGCCAGCAGCCAAGGATTTCTAGCGGGATCGACAGATACGCAGTATTTT. Encoded protein: CASSQGFLAGSTDTQYF.

The genes are TRBV28 and TRBJ2-1, with 10 bases matching TRBD1. The length of the CDR3 is 16 residues. V lost 5 bases to trimming and J lost 3 bases; unmatched junction nucleotides: 7. Germline lookup yields CDR1 MDHEN and CDR2 SYDVKM. This chain's CDR3 is CASSPTRDRGYNEQFF. CDR3 in DNA: TGTGCCAGCAGTCCGACTCGGGACAGGGGCTACAATGAGCAGTTCTTC.

The J gene is TRBJ2-2, the V gene TRBV23-1; D uncertain. TRBV23-1 is known as an ORF, though its function is uncertain. The V end was cut by 0 bases, the J end by 1 base, with 12 bases between. The CDR3 has 17 residues. The chain's CDR3 is CASSQSRSPRNTGELFF. CDR3 nucleotides: TGCGCCAGCAGTCAATCGAGATCCCCCCGGAACACCGGGGAGCTGTTTTTT.

This chain connects TRBV12-5 to TRBJ1-6, with 7 nucleotides matching TRBD1. The length of the CDR3 is 14 residues. Germline V gene data show CDR1 as LGHNT and CDR2 as FRNRAP. V was pared by 6 bases and J by 10 bases, with 9 bases of the junction left unmatched. CDR3 sequence: CASGLGTVTSPLHF. CDR3 DNA sequence: TGTGCTAGTGGGCTCGGGACAGTTACCTCACCCCTCCACTTT.

This chain links TRBV9 with TRBJ2-3, with 8 bases matching TRBD2. V dropped 2 bases and J dropped 5; count of bases not matched to a gene: 13. This CDR3 is built from 17 residues. Per germline, CDR1 SGDLS and CDR2 YYNGEE. The CDR3: CASSVGASGPDGDTQYF. CDR3 DNA sequence: TGTGCCAGCAGCGTTGGGGCTAGCGGGCCGGATGGAGATACGCAGTATTTT.

V usage is TRBV5-5 and J usage is TRBJ1-5; 8 bases agree with TRBD1. Germline V CDR1 and CDR2: SGHKS, YYEKEE (reference sequence). The J segment lost 2 bases and the V segment lost 4 bases, leaving 8 bases of the junction unmatched. The CDR3 runs 16 residues. For the CDR3, the DNA is TGTGCCAGCAGCCCCAGAGGACAGGGCGGCAATCAGCCCCAGCATTTT. Its translation: CASSPRGQGGNQPQHF. Using reference TRBV5-5 and TRBJ1-5 for the parts outside the CDR3, the full variable domain is DAGVTQSPTHLIKTRGQQVTLRCSPISGHKSVSWYQQVLGQGPQFIFQYYEKEERGRGNFPDRFSARQFPNYSSELNVNALLLGDSALYLCASSPRGQGGNQPQHFGDGTRLSIL.

The V gene is TRBV5-6, the J gene TRBJ1-2; TRBD1 is a possible D gene (5 bases). In germline, CDR1 is SGHDT, CDR2 YYEEEE. Trimming took 1 base from V and 2 from J, leaving 12 bases between them. This CDR3 is 15 amino acids long. In DNA form, the CDR3 reads TGTGCCAGCAGCTTGCCCGACCCAGGGAACTATGGCTACACCTTC. It encodes CASSLPDPGNYGYTF.

The chain is built from TRBV11-2 and TRBJ2-3, with 9 bases that match TRBD2. V shed 7 bases and J 4 bases; nucleotides not matched to a gene: 12. The length of the CDR3 is 16 residues. Germline V lookup: CDR1 SGHAT, CDR2 FQNNGV. CDR3 protein: CASKSLAGGPSDTQYF. The CDR3 DNA sequence: TGTGCCAGCAAATCACTTGCGGGGGGGCCCTCAGATACGCAGTATTTT.

The chain combines TRBV25-1 with TRBJ2-3; no definite D call. This CDR3 spans 11 amino acids. Germline V lookup: CDR1 MGHDK, CDR2 SYGVNS. Trimming cost V 4 bases and J 7 bases, with 6 bases left between them. CDR3 sequence: CASSAVYTQYF. CDR3 in DNA: TGTGCCAGCAGTGCAGTGTATACGCAGTATTTT.